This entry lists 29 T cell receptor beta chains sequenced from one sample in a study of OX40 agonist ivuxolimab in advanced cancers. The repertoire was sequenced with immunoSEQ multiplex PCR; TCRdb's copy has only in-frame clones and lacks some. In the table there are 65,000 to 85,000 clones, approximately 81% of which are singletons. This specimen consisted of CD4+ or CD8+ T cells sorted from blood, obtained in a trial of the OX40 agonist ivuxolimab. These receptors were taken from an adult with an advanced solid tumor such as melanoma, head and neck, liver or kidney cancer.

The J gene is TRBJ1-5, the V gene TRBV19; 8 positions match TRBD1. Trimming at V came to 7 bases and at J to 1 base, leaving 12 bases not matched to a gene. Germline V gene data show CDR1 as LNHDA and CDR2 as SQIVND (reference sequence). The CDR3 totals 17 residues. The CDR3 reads CASTGDRKGTSNQPQHF. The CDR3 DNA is TGTGCCAGTACTGGGGACAGGAAGGGAACCAGCAATCAGCCCCAGCATTTT.

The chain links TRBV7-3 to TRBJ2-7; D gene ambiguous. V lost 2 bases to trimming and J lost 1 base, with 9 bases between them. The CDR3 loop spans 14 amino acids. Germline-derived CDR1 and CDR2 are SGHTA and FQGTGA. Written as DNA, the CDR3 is TGTGCCAGCAGCTTAGGCGGCGGTTCCTACGAGCAGTACTTC. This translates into CASSLGGGSYEQYF.

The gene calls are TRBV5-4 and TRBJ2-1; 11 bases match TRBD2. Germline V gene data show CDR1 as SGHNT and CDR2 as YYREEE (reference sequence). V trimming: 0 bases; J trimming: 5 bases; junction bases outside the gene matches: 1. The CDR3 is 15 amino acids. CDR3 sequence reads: CASSLGLAGNNEQFF. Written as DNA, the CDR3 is TGTGCCAGCAGCTTGGGACTAGCGGGGAACAATGAGCAGTTCTTC.

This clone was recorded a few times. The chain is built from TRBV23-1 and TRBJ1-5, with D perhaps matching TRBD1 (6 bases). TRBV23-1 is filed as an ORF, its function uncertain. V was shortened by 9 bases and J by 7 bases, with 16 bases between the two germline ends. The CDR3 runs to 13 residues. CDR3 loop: CASRPGVKQPQHF. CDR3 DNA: TGCGCCAGTAGACCAGGGGTAAAGCAGCCCCAGCATTTT.

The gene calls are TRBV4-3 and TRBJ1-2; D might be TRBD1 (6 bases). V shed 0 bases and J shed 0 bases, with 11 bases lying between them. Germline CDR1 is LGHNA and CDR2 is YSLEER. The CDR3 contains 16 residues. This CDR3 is CASSQDRTDSNYGYTF. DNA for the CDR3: TGCGCCAGCAGCCAAGATCGGACAGATTCTAACTATGGCTACACCTTC.

The DNA of the CDR3 is TGTGCCAGCGGGGAGGGGACCTACAATGAGCAGTTCTTC. Translating it yields CASGEGTYNEQFF. The chain is built from TRBV21-1 and TRBJ2-1; TRBD2 is the table's D call, not checked against the DNA. TRBV21-1 is shown as a pseudogene. The CDR3 is 13 residues long.

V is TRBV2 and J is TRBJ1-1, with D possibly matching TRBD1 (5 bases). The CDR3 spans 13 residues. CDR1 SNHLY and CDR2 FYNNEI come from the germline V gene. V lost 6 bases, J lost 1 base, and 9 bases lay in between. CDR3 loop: CASRGDGNTEAFF. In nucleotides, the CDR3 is TGTGCCAGCAGGGGGGACGGGAACACTGAAGCTTTCTTT.

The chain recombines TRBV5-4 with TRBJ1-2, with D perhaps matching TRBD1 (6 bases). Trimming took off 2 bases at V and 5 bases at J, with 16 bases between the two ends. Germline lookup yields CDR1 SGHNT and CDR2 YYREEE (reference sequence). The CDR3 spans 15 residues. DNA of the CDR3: TGTGCCAGCAGCTTACAGGGACACCGGGGGTATGGCTACACCTTC. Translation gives CASSLQGHRGYGYTF.

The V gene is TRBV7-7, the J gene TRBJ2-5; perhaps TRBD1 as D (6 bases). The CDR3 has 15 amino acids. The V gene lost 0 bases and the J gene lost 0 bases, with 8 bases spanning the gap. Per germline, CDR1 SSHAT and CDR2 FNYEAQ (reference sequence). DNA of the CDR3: TGTGCCAGCAGCTTAGCAGCAGGGGACCAAGAGACCCAGTACTTC. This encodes CASSLAAGDQETQYF.

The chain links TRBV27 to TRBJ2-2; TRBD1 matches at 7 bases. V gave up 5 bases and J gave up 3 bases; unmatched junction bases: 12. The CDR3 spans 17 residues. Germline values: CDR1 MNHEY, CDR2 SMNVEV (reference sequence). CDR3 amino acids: CASSQGSLTGHTGELFF. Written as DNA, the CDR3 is TGTGCCAGCAGTCAGGGGTCGCTGACAGGGCACACCGGGGAGCTGTTTTTT.

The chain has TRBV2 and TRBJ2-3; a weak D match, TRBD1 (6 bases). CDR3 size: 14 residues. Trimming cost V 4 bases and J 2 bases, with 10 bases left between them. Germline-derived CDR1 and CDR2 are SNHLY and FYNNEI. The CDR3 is CASSGGGVTDTQYF. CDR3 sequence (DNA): TGTGCCAGCAGTGGAGGGGGAGTCACAGATACGCAGTATTTT.

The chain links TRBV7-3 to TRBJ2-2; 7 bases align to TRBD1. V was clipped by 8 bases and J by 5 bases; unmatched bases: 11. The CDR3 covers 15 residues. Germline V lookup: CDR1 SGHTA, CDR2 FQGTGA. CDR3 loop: CASPGAGGGTGELFF. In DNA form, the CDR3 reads TGTGCCAGCCCTGGTGCAGGGGGTGGAACCGGGGAGCTGTTTTTT.

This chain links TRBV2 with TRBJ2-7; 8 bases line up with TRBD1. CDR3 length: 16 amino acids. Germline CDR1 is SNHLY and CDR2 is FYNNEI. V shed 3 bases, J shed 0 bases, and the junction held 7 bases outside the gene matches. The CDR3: CASSDARDRLSYEQYF. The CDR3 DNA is TGTGCCAGCAGTGACGCCCGGGACAGGCTCTCCTACGAGCAGTACTTC. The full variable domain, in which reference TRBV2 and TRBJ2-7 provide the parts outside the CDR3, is EPEVTQTPSHQVTQMGQEVILRCVPISNHLYFYWYRQILGQKVEFLVSFYNNEISEKSEIFDDQFSVERPDGSNFTLKIRSTKLEDSAMYFCASSDARDRLSYEQYFGPGTRLTVT.

The CDR3 region has the DNA TGTGCCAGCTCACCGGGACAGGGGGCTTCTGGAAACACCATATATTTT. It specifies CASSPGQGASGNTIYF. V usage is TRBV18 and J usage is TRBJ1-3; 12 positions agree with TRBD1. Germline V gene data show CDR1 as KGHSH and CDR2 as LQKENI. V trimming: 3 bases; J trimming: 1 base; junction bases outside the gene matches: 1. This CDR3 comprises 16 residues.

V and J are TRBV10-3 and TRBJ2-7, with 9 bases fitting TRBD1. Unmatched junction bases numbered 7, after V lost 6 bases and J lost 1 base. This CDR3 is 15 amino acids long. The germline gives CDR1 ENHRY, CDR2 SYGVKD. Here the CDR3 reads CAIRYGTGSSYEQYF. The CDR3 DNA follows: TGTGCCATCAGATACGGGACAGGGTCTTCCTACGAGCAGTACTTC.

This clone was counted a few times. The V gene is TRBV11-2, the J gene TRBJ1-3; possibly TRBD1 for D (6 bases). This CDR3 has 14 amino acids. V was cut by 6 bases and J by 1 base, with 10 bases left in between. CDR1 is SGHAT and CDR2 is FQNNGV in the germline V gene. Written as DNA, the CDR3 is TGTGCCAGCAGATTAACAGGGTCTGGAAACACCATATATTTT. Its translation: CASRLTGSGNTIYF.

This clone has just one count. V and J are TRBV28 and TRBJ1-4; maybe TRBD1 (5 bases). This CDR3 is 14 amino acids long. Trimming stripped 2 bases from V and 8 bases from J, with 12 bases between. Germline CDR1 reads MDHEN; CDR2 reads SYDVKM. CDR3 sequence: CASSLGDVEEKLFF. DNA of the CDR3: TGTGCCAGCAGTTTAGGGGACGTTGAGGAAAAACTGTTTTTT.

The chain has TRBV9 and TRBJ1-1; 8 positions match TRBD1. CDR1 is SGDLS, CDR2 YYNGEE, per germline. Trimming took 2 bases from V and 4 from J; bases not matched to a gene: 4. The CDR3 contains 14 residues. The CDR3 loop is CASSVHQGATEAFF. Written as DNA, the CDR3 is TGTGCCAGCAGCGTCCACCAGGGGGCCACTGAAGCTTTCTTT.

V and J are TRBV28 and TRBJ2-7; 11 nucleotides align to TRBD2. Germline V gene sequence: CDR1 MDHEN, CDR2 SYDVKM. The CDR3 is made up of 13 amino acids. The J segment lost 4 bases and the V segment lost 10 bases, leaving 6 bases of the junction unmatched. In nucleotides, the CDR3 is TGTGCCACGAAGGGACTAGCGGCATACGAGCAGTACTTC. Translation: CATKGLAAYEQYF. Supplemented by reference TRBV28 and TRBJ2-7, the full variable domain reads DVKVTQSSRYLVKRTGEKVFLECVQDMDHENMFWYRQDPGLGLRLIYFSYDVKMKEKGDIPEGYSVSREKKERFSLILESASTNQTSMYLCATKGLAAYEQYFGPGTRLTVT.

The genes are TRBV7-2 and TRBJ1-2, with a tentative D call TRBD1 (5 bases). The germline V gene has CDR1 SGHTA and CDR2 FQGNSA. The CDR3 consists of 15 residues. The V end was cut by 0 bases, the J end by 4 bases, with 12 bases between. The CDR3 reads CASSLAPGTSYGYTF. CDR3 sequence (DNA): TGTGCCAGCAGCTTAGCCCCCGGGACGTCCTATGGCTACACCTTC.

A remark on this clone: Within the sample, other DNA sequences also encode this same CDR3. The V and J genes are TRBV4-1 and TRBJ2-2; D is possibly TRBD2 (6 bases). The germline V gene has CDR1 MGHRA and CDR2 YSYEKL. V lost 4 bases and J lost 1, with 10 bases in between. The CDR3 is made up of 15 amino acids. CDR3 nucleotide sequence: TGCGCCAGCAGCCTAGCGGAGGGGAACACCGGGGAGCTGTTTTTT. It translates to CASSLAEGNTGELFF.

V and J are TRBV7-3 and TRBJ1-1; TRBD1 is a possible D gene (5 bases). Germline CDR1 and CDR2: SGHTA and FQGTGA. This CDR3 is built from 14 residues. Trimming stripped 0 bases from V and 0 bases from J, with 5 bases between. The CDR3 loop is CASSLTGVNTEAFF. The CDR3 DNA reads TGTGCCAGCAGCTTAACAGGGGTGAACACTGAAGCTTTCTTT.

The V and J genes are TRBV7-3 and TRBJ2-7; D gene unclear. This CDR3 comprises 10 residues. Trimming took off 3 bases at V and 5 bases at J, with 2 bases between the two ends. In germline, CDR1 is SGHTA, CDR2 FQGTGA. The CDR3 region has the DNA TGTGCCAGCAGCTTCCACGAGCAGTACTTC. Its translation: CASSFHEQYF.

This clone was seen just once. This CDR3 is CASSSRDRAYEQYF. As DNA, the CDR3 is TGTGCCAGCAGCTCCCGGGACCGAGCCTACGAGCAGTACTTC. This chain connects TRBV7-3 to TRBJ2-7; D assignment may be TRBD1 or TRBD2 (5 bases each). V was pared by 4 bases and J by 2 bases, with 12 bases between. Germline V gene data show CDR1 as SGHTA and CDR2 as FQGTGA. The CDR3 loop spans 14 amino acids. Variable domain in full (rest from reference TRBV7-3 and TRBJ2-7): GAGVSQTPSNKVTEKGKYVELRCDPISGHTALYWYRQSLGQGPEFLIYFQGTGAADDSGLPNDRFFAVRPEGSVSTLKIQRTERGDSAVYLCASSSRDRAYEQYFGPGTRLTVT.

CDR3 in DNA: TGTGCCAGCAGCTTACGAGGGCAGCGCACAGATACGCAGTATTTT. It translates to CASSLRGQRTDTQYF. The V and J genes are TRBV7-9 and TRBJ2-3; D is possibly TRBD2 (5 bases). CDR1 SEHNR and CDR2 FQNEAQ come from the germline V gene (reference sequence). This CDR3 comprises 15 residues. Trimming took off 2 bases at V and 1 base at J, with 10 bases between the two ends.

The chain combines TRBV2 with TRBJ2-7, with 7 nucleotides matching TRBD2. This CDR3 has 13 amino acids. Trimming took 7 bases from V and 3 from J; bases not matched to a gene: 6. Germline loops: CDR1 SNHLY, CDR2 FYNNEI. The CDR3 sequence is CASTPGGYYEQYF. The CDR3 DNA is TGTGCCAGCACGCCGGGGGGTTACTACGAGCAGTACTTC. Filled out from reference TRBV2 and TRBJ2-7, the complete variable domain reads EPEVTQTPSHQVTQMGQEVILRCVPISNHLYFYWYRQILGQKVEFLVSFYNNEISEKSEIFDDQFSVERPDGSNFTLKIRSTKLEDSAMYFCASTPGGYYEQYFGPGTRLTVT.

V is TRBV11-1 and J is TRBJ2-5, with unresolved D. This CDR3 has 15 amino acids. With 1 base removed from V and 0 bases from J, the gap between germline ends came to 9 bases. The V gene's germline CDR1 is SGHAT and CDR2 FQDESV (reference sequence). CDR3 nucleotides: TGTGCCAGCAGCTTAGAGCCGGCGTACCAAGAGACCCAGTACTTC. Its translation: CASSLEPAYQETQYF. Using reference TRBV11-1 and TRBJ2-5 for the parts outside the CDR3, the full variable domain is EAEVAQSPRYKITEKSQAVAFWCDPISGHATLYWYRQILGQGPELLVQFQDESVVDDSQLPKDRFSAERLKGVDSTLKIQPAELGDSAMYLCASSLEPAYQETQYFGPGTRLLVL.

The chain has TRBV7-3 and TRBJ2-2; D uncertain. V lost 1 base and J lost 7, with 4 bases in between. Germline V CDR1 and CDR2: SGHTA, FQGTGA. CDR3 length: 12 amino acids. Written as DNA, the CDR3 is TGTGCCAGCAGCTTAATCGGCGGGGAGCTGTTTTTT. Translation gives CASSLIGGELFF.

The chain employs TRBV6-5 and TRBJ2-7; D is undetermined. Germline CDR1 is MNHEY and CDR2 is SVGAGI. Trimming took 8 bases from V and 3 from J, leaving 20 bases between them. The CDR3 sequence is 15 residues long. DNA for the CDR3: TGTGCCAGCTCGATTTCCCTGAGAGGCCGCTACGAGCAGTACTTC. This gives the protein CASSISLRGRYEQYF.